The rows below give T cell receptor beta chains drawn from one sample of a study of regulatory T cells in long-lasting Graves disease. TCRdb processed the multiplex PCR reads anew with MiXCR; each CDR3 protein has one entry. Of about 220,000 distinct CDR3 sequences listed, around 16% are singletons. The sample was peripheral blood mononuclear cells (PBMCs), taken at new diagnosis, from a patient treated with antithyroid drugs. The source of these receptors is a female donor with Graves disease. Both conserved end residues are part of each CDR3. D genes are given only for firm matches. Clone size, where shown, is once, few, many, or a class for clones that have expanded.

cdr3_length	clone_size	v_call	d_call	j_call	cdr3_aa	cdr3_nt
16	many	TRBV6-2/TRBV6-3	NA	TRBJ2-1	CASSYSLGITDHEQFF	TGTGCCAGCAGTTACTCTCTCGGGATCACAGACCATGAGCAGTTCTTC
11	many	TRBV19	TRBD2	TRBJ2-7	CASTSGNEQYF	TGTGCCAGTACTAGCGGTAACGAGCAGTACTTC
18	many	TRBV11-2	NA	TRBJ2-1	CASSLAGGPLVRTNEQFF	TGTGCCAGCAGCTTAGCTGGTGGGCCGCTAGTGAGGACCAATGAGCAGTTCTTC
16	NA	TRBV12-3/TRBV12-4	TRBD2	TRBJ2-7	CASSSARLAAPAEQYF	TGTGCCAGCAGTTCAGCGCGTCTAGCGGCTCCAGCCGAGCAGTACTTC
14	NA	TRBV24-1	TRBD2	TRBJ2-1	CATSEGEGRGEQFF	TGTGCCACCAGTGAGGGGGAGGGCCGCGGTGAGCAGTTCTTC
16	few	TRBV13	TRBD1	TRBJ2-7	CASSSSGTGQTYEQYF	TGTGCCAGCAGCTCCTCCGGGACAGGGCAAACCTACGAGCAGTACTTC
16	NA	TRBV19	TRBD1	TRBJ1-1	CASSLGTGNGWTEAFF	TGTGCCAGTAGTTTAGGGACAGGGAACGGTTGGACTGAAGCTTTCTTT
14	many	TRBV5-1	TRBD2	TRBJ2-1	CASSMPGLADEQFF	TGCGCCAGCAGCATGCCGGGACTAGCGGATGAGCAGTTCTTC
16	many	TRBV19	TRBD2	TRBJ2-3	CASSMPGLAGGDTQYF	TGTGCCAGTAGTATGCCGGGACTAGCGGGAGGAGATACGCAGTATTTT
11	many	TRBV20-1	NA	TRBJ2-7	CSAREDYEQYF	TGCAGTGCTAGAGAGGACTACGAGCAGTACTTC
16	many	TRBV7-3	TRBD1	TRBJ2-2	CASSLGDRGRAGELFF	TGTGCCAGCAGTTTAGGGGACAGGGGGCGTGCCGGGGAGCTGTTTTTT
18	NA	TRBV28	TRBD1	TRBJ2-7	CASSVSLQGAIQGDEQYF	TGTGCCAGCAGTGTGTCGCTCCAGGGGGCGATTCAGGGGGACGAGCAGTACTTC
15	many	TRBV25-1	NA	TRBJ2-5	CASSEYRGGQETQYF	TGTGCCAGCAGTGAATATAGGGGGGGACAAGAGACCCAGTACTTC
11	many	TRBV2	NA	TRBJ2-5	CASSEVETQYF	TGTGCCAGCAGTGAAGTTGAGACCCAGTACTTC
13	NA	TRBV20-1	TRBD2	TRBJ2-5	CSARVGGWGTQYF	TGCAGTGCTAGAGTGGGGGGGTGGGGGACCCAGTACTTC
15	many	TRBV11-2	NA	TRBJ2-1	CASSLSSEGGNEQFF	TGTGCCAGCAGCTTAAGCTCGGAGGGGGGGAATGAGCAGTTCTTC
13	many	TRBV5-4	NA	TRBJ1-2	CASNHREESGYTF	TGTGCCAGCAACCACAGGGAGGAGAGCGGCTACACCTTC
16	many	TRBV13	NA	TRBJ2-6	CASSLVSGSGANVLTF	TGTGCCAGCAGCTTAGTGTCCGGGTCAGGGGCCAACGTCCTGACTTTC
14	many	TRBV5-6	NA	TRBJ2-3	CASSLGVVVGTQYF	TGTGCCAGCAGCTTGGGAGTGGTGGTGGGTACGCAGTATTTT
17	NA	TRBV20-1	TRBD2	TRBJ2-7	CSARDPGTSGNVYEQYF	TGCAGTGCTAGAGACCCGGGGACTAGCGGGAACGTTTACGAGCAGTACTTC
14	many	TRBV11-2	NA	TRBJ1-1	CASSLTAMNTEAFF	TGTGCCAGCAGCTTAACGGCGATGAACACTGAAGCTTTCTTT
15	few	TRBV5-6	TRBD1	TRBJ2-3	CASSLVQGVADTQYF	TGTGCCAGCAGCTTGGTACAGGGGGTCGCAGATACGCAGTATTTT
15	many	TRBV19	TRBD1	TRBJ2-7	CASRDGQGADYEQYF	TGTGCCAGTAGGGATGGACAGGGGGCGGACTACGAGCAGTACTTC
15	NA	TRBV7-2	NA	TRBJ1-5	CASSPAGAGNQPQHF	TGTGCCAGCAGCCCTGCGGGGGCAGGAAATCAGCCCCAGCATTTT
13	NA	TRBV7-2	NA	TRBJ2-5	CASSLRRQETQYF	TGTGCCAGCAGCCTAAGAAGGCAAGAGACCCAGTACTTC
16	many	TRBV24-1	TRBD2	TRBJ2-1	CATSDWASGRTNEQFF	TGTGCCACCAGTGATTGGGCTAGCGGGAGGACTAATGAGCAGTTCTTC
13	many	TRBV11-3	NA	TRBJ1-1	CASSHTGNTEAFF	TGTGCCAGCAGCCATACAGGGAACACTGAAGCTTTCTTT
15	many	TRBV6-2/TRBV6-3	NA	TRBJ1-6	CASTDGGAWNSPLHF	TGTGCCAGCACCGACGGGGGGGCCTGGAATTCACCCCTCCACTTT
16	NA	TRBV7-3	TRBD2	TRBJ2-3	CASSLLSGGDTDTQYF	TGTGCCAGCAGCCTTTTAAGCGGGGGCGACACAGATACGCAGTATTTT
17	many	TRBV24-1	TRBD2	TRBJ2-3	CATSDEGTSGPTDTQYF	TGTGCCACCAGTGACGAAGGGACTAGCGGACCCACAGATACGCAGTATTTT
14	NA	TRBV7-8	TRBD2	TRBJ2-7	CAGSLGEGSYEQYF	TGTGCCGGCAGCTTAGGGGAGGGTTCCTACGAGCAGTACTTC
16	many	TRBV6-2/TRBV6-3	TRBD2	TRBJ2-5	CASSDSGTSKGETQYF	TGTGCCAGCAGTGATTCCGGGACTAGCAAGGGAGAGACCCAGTACTTC
14	many	TRBV9	NA	TRBJ2-7	CASSPRVPSYEQYF	TGTGCCAGCAGCCCCCGAGTCCCCTCCTACGAGCAGTACTTC
15	many	TRBV29-1	TRBD2	TRBJ2-1	CSVDTLAGVDNEQFF	TGCAGCGTTGACACCCTAGCGGGGGTAGACAATGAGCAGTTCTTC
11	many	TRBV6-1	NA	TRBJ1-5	CASGGVLPQHF	TGTGCCAGTGGAGGGGTATTGCCCCAGCATTTT
12	many	TRBV29-1	TRBD1	TRBJ1-4	CSVAPGGEKLFF	TGCAGCGTTGCCCCAGGGGGGGAAAAACTGTTTTTT
15	many	TRBV2	TRBD1	TRBJ2-2	CASGAGTGGTGELFF	TGTGCCAGCGGAGCCGGGACAGGAGGTACCGGGGAGCTGTTTTTT
14	many	TRBV18	NA	TRBJ2-7	CASSPKRSAYEQYF	TGTGCCAGCTCACCAAAACGGTCAGCCTACGAGCAGTACTTC
13	many	TRBV20-1	TRBD1	TRBJ1-2	CSARGQSNYGYTF	TGCAGTGCTAGGGGACAGAGTAACTATGGCTACACCTTC
16	many	TRBV6-1	TRBD1	TRBJ1-6	CASSRGQGKRNSPLHF	TGTGCCAGCAGCCGAGGACAGGGGAAGCGGAATTCACCCCTCCACTTT
14	NA	TRBV6-2/TRBV6-3	NA	TRBJ2-3	CASSSAGLGDTQYF	TGTGCCAGCAGTTCCGCGGGCCTGGGCGATACGCAGTATTTT
16	many	TRBV28	TRBD2	TRBJ2-2	CASSLFPGLANGELFF	TGTGCCAGCAGCCTATTCCCGGGACTAGCCAACGGGGAGCTGTTTTTT
15	many	TRBV11-2	NA	TRBJ2-3	CASSLERPATDTQYF	TGTGCCAGCAGCTTAGAAAGGCCAGCCACAGATACGCAGTATTTT
16	many	TRBV24-1	NA	TRBJ1-4	CATSDPRQDPSEKLFF	TGTGCCACCAGTGATCCCAGACAGGACCCTAGTGAAAAACTGTTTTTT
13	NA	TRBV7-7	NA	TRBJ2-1	CASSTSPGNEQFF	TGTGCTAGCAGTACGTCACCCGGAAATGAGCAGTTCTTC
15	many	TRBV3-1	TRBD2	TRBJ2-3	CASTKLAGAGDTQYF	TGTGCCAGCACCAAACTAGCGGGAGCTGGGGATACGCAGTATTTT
15	many	TRBV12-3/TRBV12-4	NA	TRBJ1-3	CASSYSLGGGNTIYF	TGTGCCAGCAGTTACTCTCTTGGGGGAGGAAACACCATATATTTT
13	many	TRBV30	NA	TRBJ1-4	CAWSVSGNEKLFF	TGTGCCTGGAGTGTAAGCGGTAATGAAAAACTGTTTTTT
16	many	TRBV11-3	TRBD1	TRBJ2-3	CASSFQGQISTDTQYF	TGTGCCAGCAGCTTCCAGGGACAGATTAGCACAGATACGCAGTATTTT
13	many	TRBV20-1	NA	TRBJ2-5	CSATLPGPGAQYF	TGCAGTGCTACGCTCCCAGGGCCCGGGGCCCAGTACTTC
15	many	TRBV20-1	TRBD2	TRBJ2-1	CSASGTSGQNNEQFF	TGCAGTGCTAGTGGGACTAGCGGACAAAACAATGAGCAGTTCTTC
16	NA	TRBV7-2	TRBD1	TRBJ2-5	CASSPRGQGAWETQYF	TGTGCCAGCAGCCCGAGGGGACAGGGGGCTTGGGAGACCCAGTACTTC
15	NA	TRBV19	NA	TRBJ1-5	CASSIGGAFNQPQHF	TGTGCCAGTAGTATTGGAGGGGCTTTCAATCAGCCCCAGCATTTT